The 12 T cell receptor beta chains below were found in one sample sequenced in a study of T cell repertoires in cytomegalovirus infection. TCRdb redid the calling of the reads with MiXCR, one entry per CDR3 protein. The repertoire holds approximately 1,000,000 distinct CDR3 sequences, with roughly 30% as singletons. What these receptors recognize is not known. The sample consisted of cultured CD8+ T cells from PBMCs, taken from culture after CMV antigen stimulation. The receptor source for this set is a human donor in good health (CMV status not recorded). Some clones in this sample may be carry-over from other donors' samples.

This clonotype was picked up a small number of times. The rearrangement links TRBV2 to TRBJ1-1, with a tentative D call TRBD1 (6 bases). Germline CDR1 reads SNHLY; CDR2 reads FYNNEI. Trimming cost V 6 bases and J 10 bases, with 18 bases left between them. The CDR3 sequence is 13 residues long. The CDR3: CASSPSWGGAAFF. The CDR3 region has the DNA TGTGCCAGCAGCCCCAGCTGGGGGGGCGCAGCTTTCTTT.

This clonotype has only a few counts. V gene TRBV12-3 or TRBV12-4 combines with J gene TRBJ1-4; D unresolved. The CDR3 has 15 amino acids. The ends were cut back, 3 bases at V and 3 bases at J, with 11 bases in the middle. Here the CDR3 DNA reads TGTGCCAGCAGTTTTAGCGAAAAGGCTAATGAAAAACTGTTTTTT. Translated, it gives CASSFSEKANEKLFF.

This clonotype has just a few counts. V is TRBV7-9 and J is TRBJ2-1; TRBD1 matches 7 bases. CDR3 length equals 15 residues. Germline V gene sequence: CDR1 SEHNR, CDR2 FQNEAQ (reference sequence). V shed 5 bases, J shed 0 bases, and the junction held 4 bases outside the gene matches. CDR3 sequence: CASSLQGNSYNEQFF. Here the CDR3 DNA reads TGTGCCAGCAGCCTACAGGGGAACTCCTACAATGAGCAGTTCTTC. Together with reference TRBV7-9 and TRBJ2-1, the CDR3 gives the full variable domain: DTGVSQNPRHKITKRGQNVTFRCDPISEHNRLYWYRQTLGQGPEFLTYFQNEAQLEKSRLLSDRFSAERPKGSFSTLEIQRTEQGDSAMYLCASSLQGNSYNEQFFGPGTRLTVL.

V is TRBV6-6 and J is TRBJ1-4; D is uncertain. This CDR3 is 15 amino acids long. CDR1 is MNHNY and CDR2 is SVGAGI in the germline V gene (reference sequence). Trimming left V 9 bases short and J 0 bases short, with 14 bases between. The CDR3 here is CASDDAMATNEKLFF. CDR3 bases: TGTGCCAGTGACGACGCCATGGCAACTAATGAAAAACTGTTTTTT.

This sequence joins TRBV7-9 and TRBJ1-6; D is possibly TRBD1 (5 bases). Trimming took 5 bases from V and 10 from J, leaving 18 bases between them. The CDR3 has 15 residues. Germline CDR1 SEHNR, CDR2 FQNEAQ (reference sequence). CDR3 bases: TGTGCCAGCAGCCGACAGCCCTCATTGACCTCACCCCTCCACTTT. This translates into CASSRQPSLTSPLHF.

This chain links TRBV9 with TRBJ1-3; D is possibly TRBD1 (5 bases). The V gene lost 5 bases and the J gene lost 2 bases, with 8 bases spanning the gap. Per the germline V gene, CDR1 is SGDLS and CDR2 is YYNGEE. The CDR3 runs 13 residues. The CDR3 nucleotides read TGTGCCAGCAGGGGACCTCCTGGAAACACCATATATTTT. As protein: CASRGPPGNTIYF.

DNA for the CDR3: TGCGCCAGCAGCCAAGGAACCAGAGCCAACACTGAAGCTTTCTTT. Translated, it gives CASSQGTRANTEAFF. V usage is TRBV4-1 and J usage is TRBJ1-1; the D is unclear. The CDR3 runs to 15 residues. V gave up 1 base and J gave up 2 bases, with 11 bases separating them. Germline V gives CDR1 MGHRA, CDR2 YSYEKL.

This clonotype occurred a few times. The genes are TRBV7-6 and TRBJ2-3; D uncertain. The CDR3 loop spans 17 amino acids. V lost 5 bases and J 0 bases, leaving 18 bases between the germline ends. The V gene's germline CDR1 is SGHVS and CDR2 FNYEAQ. CDR3 coding DNA: TGTGCCAGCAGCCCAACCCTACCACAGCTTAGCACAGATACGCAGTATTTT. Translated: CASSPTLPQLSTDTQYF.

V and J are TRBV7-9 and TRBJ1-1; D perhaps matches TRBD1 (5 bases). This CDR3 has 12 amino acids. Germline values: CDR1 SEHNR, CDR2 FQNEAQ (reference sequence). Written as DNA, the CDR3 is TGTGCAAGGGGACCGGCGAACACTGAAGCTTTCTTT. This sequence encodes CARGPANTEAFF.

This chain connects TRBV7-6 to TRBJ2-7, with D perhaps given as TRBD1 or TRBD2 (5 bases each). Germline assignment: CDR1 SGHVS and CDR2 FNYEAQ. The CDR3 runs to 16 residues. The V end was cut by 4 bases, the J end by 0 bases, with 16 bases between. CDR3: CASSSTLRDHSYEQYV. CDR3 sequence (DNA): TGTGCCAGCAGCTCAACCTTGAGGGACCACTCCTACGAGCAGTACGTC.

This clonotype was recorded a few times. This chain uses TRBV27 with TRBJ2-3, with 10 bases lining up with TRBD2. This CDR3 contains 16 residues. Germline CDR1 and CDR2: MNHEY and SMNVEV (reference sequence). V gave up 5 bases and J gave up 1 base; unmatched junction bases: 6. CDR3 residues: CASSPPGLAGTDTQYF. CDR3 sequence (DNA): TGTGCCAGCAGTCCCCCCGGACTAGCGGGCACAGATACGCAGTATTTT.

Of note for this clonotype: A read error is possible here, since a much larger clone lies one base away. The chain uses TRBV7-6 and TRBJ2-1; 9 bases are shared with TRBD1. This CDR3 contains 14 residues. Germline values: CDR1 SGHVS, CDR2 FNYEAQ. The CDR3 protein is CASSLADRGNGQFF. The CDR3, as DNA: TGTGCCAGCAGCTTAGCCGACAGGGGGAATGGGCAGTTCTTC.